Sequencing of this T cell receptor (beta chain) was carried out in a study of T cells in Graves' hyperthyroidism and ophthalmopathy. Germline V gene lookup returns CDR1 SEHNR and CDR2 FQNEAQ (reference sequence). Germline trimming cut 5 bases from V and 0 bases from J; bases unmatched to any gene: 6. The CDR3 is made up of 16 amino acids. Patients aged 18 to 65 had newly diagnosed hyperthyroidism that had lasted under 2 months. Patients with uncontrolled infections, other autoimmune diseases, pregnancy or lactation were excluded. Diagnoses rested on clinical symptoms, serum thyroxine and TRAb, thyroid ultrasound and orbital computed tomography. PBMCs were sourced from about 10 ml fresh peripheral blood. This clonotype was detected many times. It was RNA transcripts that yielded the amplified TCR beta CDR3 regions. The HTBI primer set served for first-round RT-PCR of the TCR CDR3. Via MiXCR, TCRdb re-called the multiplex PCR reads, giving one row per CDR3 protein. The data hold 300,000 to 450,000 distinct CDR3 sequences, with roughly 13% observed a single time.

The origin of this receptor is a woman younger than 30 with Graves' hyperthyroidism. Sequencing input: blood. This chain joins TRBV7-9 and TRBJ2-2; TRBD1 matches at 7 bases. As DNA, the CDR3 is TGTGCCAGCAGCGTCCCCGGGACAGCGAACACCGGGGAGCTGTTTTTT. Amino acid sequence: CASSVPGTANTGELFF.